This entry describes one T cell receptor (beta chain). The antigen is undetermined. This sample was included in a study of cytomegalovirus exposure and HLA in healthy donors. Primers for the PCR totalled 60 Vbeta and 13 Jbeta. Repertoires were generated with immunoSEQ multiplex PCR, while TCRdb's copy carries only in-frame clones and drops some. The repertoire has approximately 100,000 clones, around 73% of them found once; the top ten carry around 8.1%. V was clipped by 6 bases and J by 4 bases; unmatched bases: 2. This CDR3 has 13 residues. CDR1 is MNHEY and CDR2 is SMNVEV in the germline V gene (reference sequence). Study conclusions and caveats: Researchers reported in a later analysis that a missense DCLRE1C variant was tied to TCR beta V- and J-gene trimming. The study recorded about 160 TCR beta chains that were cytomegalovirus-associated. In vitro, three CMV-associated chains proved specific for CMV antigens.

V usage is TRBV27 and J usage is TRBJ2-7, with TRBD2 identical over 11 bases. The source is a man aged 40-49 years in good health and CMV-seronegative. Sequencing used PBMCs. This chain's CDR3 is CASSGTSGYEQYF. CDR3 nucleotides: TGTGCCAGCAGCGGGACTAGCGGTTACGAGCAGTACTTC.